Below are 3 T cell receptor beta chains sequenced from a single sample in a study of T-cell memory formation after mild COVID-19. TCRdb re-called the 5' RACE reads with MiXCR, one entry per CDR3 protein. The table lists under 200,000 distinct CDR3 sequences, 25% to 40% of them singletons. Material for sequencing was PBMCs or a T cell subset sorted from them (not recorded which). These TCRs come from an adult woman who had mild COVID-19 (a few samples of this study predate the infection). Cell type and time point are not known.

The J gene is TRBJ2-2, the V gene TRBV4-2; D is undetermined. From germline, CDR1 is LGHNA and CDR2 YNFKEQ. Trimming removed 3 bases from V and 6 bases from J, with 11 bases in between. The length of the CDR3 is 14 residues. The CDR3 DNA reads TGTGCCAGCAGCCAGGTGGAAGAGGCCGGGGAGCTGTTTTTT. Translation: CASSQVEEAGELFF.

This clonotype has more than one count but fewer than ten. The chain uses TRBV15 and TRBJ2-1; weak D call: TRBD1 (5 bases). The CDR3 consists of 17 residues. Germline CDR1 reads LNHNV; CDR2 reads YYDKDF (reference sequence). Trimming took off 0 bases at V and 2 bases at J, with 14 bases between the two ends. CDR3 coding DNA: TGTGCCACCAGCAGAGATGCCCCCAGGGCCGCCTACAATGAGCAGTTCTTC. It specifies CATSRDAPRAAYNEQFF.

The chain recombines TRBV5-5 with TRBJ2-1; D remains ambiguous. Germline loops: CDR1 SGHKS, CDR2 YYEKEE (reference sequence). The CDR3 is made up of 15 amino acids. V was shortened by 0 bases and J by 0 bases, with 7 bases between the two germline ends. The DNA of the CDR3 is TGTGCCAGCAGCTTGGCCCCGGACTCCTACAATGAGCAGTTCTTC. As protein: CASSLAPDSYNEQFF.